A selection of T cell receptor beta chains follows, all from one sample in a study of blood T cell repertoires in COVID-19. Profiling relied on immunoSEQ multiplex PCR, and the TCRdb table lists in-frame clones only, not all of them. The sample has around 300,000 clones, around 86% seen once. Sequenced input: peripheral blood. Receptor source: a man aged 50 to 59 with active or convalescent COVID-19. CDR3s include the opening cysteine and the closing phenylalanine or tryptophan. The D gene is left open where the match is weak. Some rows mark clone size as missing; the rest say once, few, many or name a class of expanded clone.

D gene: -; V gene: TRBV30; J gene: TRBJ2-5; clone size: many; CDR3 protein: CAWSVLKTQYF; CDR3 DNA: TGTGCCTGGAGTGTACTGAAGACCCAGTACTTC
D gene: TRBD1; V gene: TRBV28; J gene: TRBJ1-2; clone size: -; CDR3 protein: CASSLDRVGYGYTF; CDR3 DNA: TGTGCCAGCAGTTTGGACAGGGTCGGCTATGGCTACACCTTC
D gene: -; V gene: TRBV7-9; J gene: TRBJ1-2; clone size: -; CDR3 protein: CASSSQASTGYGYTF; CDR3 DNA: TGTGCCAGCAGCTCACAAGCCTCAACAGGCTATGGCTACACCTTC
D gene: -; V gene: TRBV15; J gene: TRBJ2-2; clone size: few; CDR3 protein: CATSREEAGNTGELFF; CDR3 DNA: TGTGCCACCAGCAGAGAGGAGGCAGGGAACACCGGGGAGCTGTTTTTT
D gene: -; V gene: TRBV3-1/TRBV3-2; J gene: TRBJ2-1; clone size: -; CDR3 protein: CASSQDLGGYSYNEQFF; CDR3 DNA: TGTGCCAGCAGCCAAGATCTTGGCGGGTACTCCTACAATGAGCAGTTCTTC
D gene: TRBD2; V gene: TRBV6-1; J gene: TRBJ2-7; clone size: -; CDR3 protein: CASSERGDSYEQYF; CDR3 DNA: TGTGCCAGCAGTGAACGGGGGGACTCCTACGAGCAGTACTTC
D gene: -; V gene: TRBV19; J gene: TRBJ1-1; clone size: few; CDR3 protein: CASNPGRFLNTEAFF; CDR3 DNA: TGTGCCAGTAACCCAGGGAGGTTTTTGAACACTGAAGCTTTCTTT
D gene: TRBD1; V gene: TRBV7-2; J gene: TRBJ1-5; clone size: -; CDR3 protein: CASSTSGTANQPQHF; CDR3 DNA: TGTGCCAGCAGCACATCAGGGACAGCGAATCAGCCCCAGCATTTT
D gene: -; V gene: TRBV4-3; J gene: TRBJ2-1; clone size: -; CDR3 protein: CASSQHMSGEQFF; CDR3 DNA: TGCGCCAGCAGCCAACATATGAGCGGGGAGCAGTTCTTC
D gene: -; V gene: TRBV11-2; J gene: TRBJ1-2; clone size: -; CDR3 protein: CASSFMGGNVDGYTF; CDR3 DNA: TGTGCCAGCAGCTTTATGGGGGGGAATGTGGATGGCTACACCTTC
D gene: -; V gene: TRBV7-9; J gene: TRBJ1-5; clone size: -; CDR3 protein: CASSSTGPGNQPQHF; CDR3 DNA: TGTGCCAGCAGCTCGACAGGTCCGGGGAATCAGCCCCAGCATTTT
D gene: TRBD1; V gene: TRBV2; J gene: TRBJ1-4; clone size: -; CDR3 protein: CASSRGQGTLSNEKLFF; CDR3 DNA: TGTGCCAGCAGCCGAGGACAGGGGACTCTGTCTAATGAAAAACTGTTTTTT
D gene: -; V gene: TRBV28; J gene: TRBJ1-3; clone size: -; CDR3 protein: CASSLLGTQGSGNTIYF; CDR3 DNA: TGTGCCAGCAGTTTATTGGGAACGCAGGGATCCGGAAACACCATATATTTT
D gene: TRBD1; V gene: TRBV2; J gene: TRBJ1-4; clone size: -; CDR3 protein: CASSDQGALEEKLFF; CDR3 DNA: TGTGCCAGCAGTGACCAGGGGGCTTTAGAGGAAAAACTGTTTTTT
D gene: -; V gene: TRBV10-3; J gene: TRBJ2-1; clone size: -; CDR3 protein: CAISGEVEQFF; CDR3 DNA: TGTGCCATCAGTGGGGAGGTTGAGCAGTTCTTC
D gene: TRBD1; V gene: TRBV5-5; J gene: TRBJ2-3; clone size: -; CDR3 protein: CASSLARGSTDTQYF; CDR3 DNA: TGTGCCAGCAGCTTGGCCAGGGGGTCGACAGATACGCAGTATTTT
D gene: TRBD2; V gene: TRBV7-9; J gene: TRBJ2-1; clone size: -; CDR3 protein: CASSLAMTSGINEQFF; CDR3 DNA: TGTGCCAGCAGCTTAGCCATGACTAGCGGGATAAATGAGCAGTTCTTC
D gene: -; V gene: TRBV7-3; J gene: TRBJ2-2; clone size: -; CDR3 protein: CASSLRATATGELFF; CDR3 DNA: TGTGCCAGCAGCTTAAGAGCGACAGCCACCGGGGAGCTGTTTTTT
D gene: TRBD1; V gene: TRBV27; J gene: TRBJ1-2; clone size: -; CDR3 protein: CASSGTGGYGYTF; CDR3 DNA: TGTGCCAGCAGCGGGACAGGGGGCTATGGCTACACCTTC
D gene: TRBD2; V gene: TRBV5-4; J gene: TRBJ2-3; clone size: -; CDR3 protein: CASSPGGSGRYSTDTQYF; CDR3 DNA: TGTGCCAGCAGCCCCGGGGGGAGCGGGAGATATAGCACAGATACGCAGTATTTT
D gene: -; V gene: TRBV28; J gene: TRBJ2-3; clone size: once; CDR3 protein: CASSSPRAGAGTDTQYF; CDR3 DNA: TGTGCCAGCAGTTCCCCTAGGGCGGGGGCCGGCACAGATACGCAGTATTTT
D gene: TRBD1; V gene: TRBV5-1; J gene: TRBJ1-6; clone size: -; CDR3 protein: CASSLGTGMDSPLHF; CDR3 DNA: TGCGCCAGCAGCTTGGGGACAGGGATGGATTCACCCCTCCACTTT
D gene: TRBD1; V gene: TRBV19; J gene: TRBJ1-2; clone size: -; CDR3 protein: CASRLALETGGGGYTF; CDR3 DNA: TGTGCCAGTAGGTTAGCCCTCGAGACAGGGGGCGGTGGCTACACCTTC
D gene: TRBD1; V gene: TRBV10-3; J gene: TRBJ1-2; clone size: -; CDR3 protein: CAISVQGPLSYTF; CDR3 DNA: TGTGCCATCAGCGTACAGGGGCCTCTCAGCTACACCTTC
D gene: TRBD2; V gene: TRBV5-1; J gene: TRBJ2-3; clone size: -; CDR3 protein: CASSLLASTDTQYF; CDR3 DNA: TGCGCCAGCAGCTTACTAGCGTCCACAGATACGCAGTATTTT
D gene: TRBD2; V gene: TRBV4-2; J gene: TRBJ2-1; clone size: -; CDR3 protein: CASSQERTSGVGREQFF; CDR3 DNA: TGTGCCAGCAGCCAAGAACGGACTAGCGGAGTAGGCAGGGAGCAGTTCTTC
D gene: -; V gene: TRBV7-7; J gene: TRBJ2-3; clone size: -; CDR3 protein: CASSQGLEGDTQYF; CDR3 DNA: TGTGCCAGCAGCCAGGGACTGGAGGGAGATACGCAGTATTTT
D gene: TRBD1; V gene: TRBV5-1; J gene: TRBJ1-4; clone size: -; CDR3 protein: CASSFQGADEKLFF; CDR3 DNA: TGCGCCAGCAGCTTTCAGGGGGCAGATGAAAAACTGTTTTTT
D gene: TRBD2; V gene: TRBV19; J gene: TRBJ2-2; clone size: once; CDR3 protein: CASSQRGETGELFF; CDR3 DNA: TGTGCCAGTAGTCAGCGGGGAGAAACCGGGGAGCTGTTTTTT
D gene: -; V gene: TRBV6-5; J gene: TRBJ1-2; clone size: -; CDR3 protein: CASSPGSAYGYTF; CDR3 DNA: TGTGCCAGCAGCCCCGGGAGCGCCTATGGCTACACCTTC
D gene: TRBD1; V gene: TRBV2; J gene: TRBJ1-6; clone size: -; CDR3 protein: CATRQGIDSPLHF; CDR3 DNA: TGTGCCACGCGACAGGGGATTGATTCACCCCTCCACTTT
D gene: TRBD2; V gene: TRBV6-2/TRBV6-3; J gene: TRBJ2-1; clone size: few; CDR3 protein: CASSYFTGGLVEQFF; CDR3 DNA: TGTGCCAGCAGTTACTTTACGGGGGGATTGGTTGAGCAGTTCTTC